These 17 T cell receptor beta chains were sequenced from one sample in a study of blood T cell repertoires in COVID-19. Assay used: immunoSEQ multiplex PCR; TCRdb lists only in-frame clones, some missing. The repertoire includes 130,000 or so clones, around 80% of them detected once, and roughly 16% sits in the top ten. Sequenced input: peripheral blood. The receptors originated from a man in his fifties or sixties with active or convalescent COVID-19.

The V call is TRBV7-2, the J call TRBJ2-2; a possible D gene is TRBD2 (7 bases). The CDR3 is made up of 16 amino acids. Deletions cut 4 bases from V and 7 bases from J, with 19 bases between. Germline lookup yields CDR1 SGHTA and CDR2 FQGNSA. CDR3 sequence (DNA): TGTGCCAGCAGCTCCCAGGGGCGGGAGTCGGTCGGGGAGCTGTTTTTT. It specifies CASSSQGRESVGELFF.

This chain links TRBV6-2 or TRBV6-3 with TRBJ1-5; D unclear. V was clipped by 4 bases and J by 5 bases, with 15 bases between them. Germline lookup yields CDR1 MNHEY and CDR2 SVGEGT. The CDR3 extends over 15 amino acids. The CDR3 here is CASSFQGAGHQPQHF. CDR3 coding DNA: TGTGCCAGCAGTTTCCAAGGAGCGGGCCATCAGCCCCAGCATTTT.

The chain recombines TRBV18 with TRBJ2-5; D is perhaps TRBD1 (6 bases). The germline CDR1 and CDR2 sequences are KGHSH and LQKENI. The CDR3 is 13 residues long. V shed 5 bases and J shed 5 bases, with 12 bases lying between them. CDR3 coding DNA: TGTGCCAGCTCAAAGACAGGACGGGAGACCCAGTACTTC. Protein: CASSKTGRETQYF.

This clone was seen only once. V and J are TRBV11-2 and TRBJ1-4; 8 nucleotides match TRBD1. The CDR3 contains 16 residues. V dropped 1 base and J dropped 8; count of bases not matched to a gene: 9. CDR1 and CDR2 from the germline V gene are SGHAT and FQNNGV. CDR3 amino acids: CASSLGSGQGGEKLFF. The CDR3 DNA reads TGTGCCAGCAGCTTAGGTTCCGGACAGGGTGGCGAAAAACTGTTTTTT.

The chain links TRBV5-1 to TRBJ1-4; TRBD1 matches at 10 bases. Germline loops: CDR1 SGHRS, CDR2 YFSETQ. With 4 bases clipped from V and 8 bases from J, the junction kept 8 bases outside the gene matches. The CDR3 totals 15 residues. CDR3 sequence reads: CASSPGTGDGEKLFF. The DNA of the CDR3 is TGCGCCAGCAGCCCAGGGACAGGGGATGGCGAAAAACTGTTTTTT. The whole variable domain, filled in from reference TRBV5-1 and TRBJ1-4, reads KAGVTQTPRYLIKTRGQQVTLSCSPISGHRSVSWYQQTPGQGLQFLFEYFSETQRNKGNFPGRFSGRQFSNSRSEMNVSTLELGDSALYLCASSPGTGDGEKLFFGSGTQLSVL.

The chain carries TRBV19 and TRBJ2-3; TRBD1 matches at 9 bases. The CDR3 is 16 residues long. Trimming cost V 6 bases and J 5 bases; bases outside gene matches: 12. CDR1 LNHDA and CDR2 SQIVND come from the germline V gene (reference sequence). DNA of the CDR3: TGTGCCAGTAGAAGCCCGGACAGGGGTGGGGGAGATACGCAGTATTTT. It translates to CASRSPDRGGGDTQYF. The full variable domain, completed using reference TRBV19 and TRBJ2-3, is DGGITQSPKYLFRKEGQNVTLSCEQNLNHDAMYWYRQDPGQGLRLIYYSQIVNDFQKGDIAEGYSVSREKKESFPLTVTSAQKNPTAFYLCASRSPDRGGGDTQYFGPGTRLTVL.

V is TRBV19 and J is TRBJ1-5, with 9 bases aligning to TRBD1. The ends lost 3 bases at V and 5 bases at J; junction bases unmatched: 5. The germline V gene has CDR1 LNHDA and CDR2 SQIVND (reference sequence). The CDR3 has 15 amino acids. CDR3: CASSIKQGADQPQHF. DNA of the CDR3: TGTGCCAGTAGTATTAAACAGGGGGCAGATCAGCCCCAGCATTTT.

This chain uses TRBV3-1 (or the pseudogene TRBV3-2) with TRBJ2-2; TRBD2 matches 7 bases. The V gene's germline CDR1 is LGHDT and CDR2 YNNKEL (reference sequence). This CDR3 has 16 residues. The V gene end was trimmed by 3 bases and the J gene end by 4 bases; junction bases not matched to a gene: 8. This CDR3 is CASSQHSAGSTGELFF. The CDR3 coding sequence is TGTGCCAGCAGCCAGCACTCAGCGGGGTCCACCGGGGAGCTGTTTTTT.

This clone has just a few counts. V is TRBV7-9 and J is TRBJ2-7, with TRBD1 matching over 7 bases. Germline assignment: CDR1 SEHNR and CDR2 FQNEAQ (reference sequence). Trimming took 5 bases from V and 2 from J; bases not matched to a gene: 6. CDR3 size: 14 residues. The CDR3 sequence is CASSPRDSAYEQYF. CDR3 coding DNA: TGTGCCAGCAGCCCTAGGGACAGCGCCTACGAGCAGTACTTC.

CDR3 bases: TGCGCCAGCAGTGTTCAGGGGGCTACCGGGGAGCTGTTTTTT. Its translation is CASSVQGATGELFF. The chain is built from TRBV10-2 and TRBJ2-2; 8 positions agree with TRBD1. The ends lost 4 bases at V and 5 bases at J; junction bases unmatched: 3. Germline CDR1 WSHSY, CDR2 SAAADI. The CDR3 totals 14 residues.

The genes are TRBV2 and TRBJ1-5, with 8 bases matching TRBD1. Trimming took 10 bases from V and 4 from J; bases not matched to a gene: 6. Per the germline V gene, CDR1 is SNHLY and CDR2 is FYNNEI. The CDR3 has 13 amino acids. Here the CDR3 DNA reads TGTGCCACCGCGGGACAGGCAAATCAGCCCCAGCATTTT. Translated: CATAGQANQPQHF.

In DNA form, the CDR3 reads TGTGCCAGTAGTATAGCACTAGCGGTACTCACCGGGGAGCTGTTTTTT. This sequence encodes CASSIALAVLTGELFF. The chain carries TRBV19 and TRBJ2-2, with 8 bases matching TRBD2. This CDR3 has 16 residues. Unmatched junction bases numbered 5, after V lost 1 base and J lost 4 bases. Germline CDR1 LNHDA, CDR2 SQIVND (reference sequence).

This clone was observed a single time. V is TRBV7-9 and J is TRBJ2-5; the D gene is possibly TRBD2 (6 bases). The V end lost 3 bases, the J end lost 1 base, and 12 bases lay between the germline ends. The CDR3 contains 15 residues. CDR1 is SEHNR and CDR2 is FQNEAQ in the germline V gene (reference sequence). The CDR3 bases are TGTGCCAGCAGCTTGGAGGGACCACTCCAAGAGACCCAGTACTTC. Its protein product is CASSLEGPLQETQYF. The full variable domain, with the rest looked up from reference TRBV7-9 and TRBJ2-5, is DTGVSQNPRHKITKRGQNVTFRCDPISEHNRLYWYRQTLGQGPEFLTYFQNEAQLEKSRLLSDRFSAERPKGSFSTLEIQRTEQGDSAMYLCASSLEGPLQETQYFGPGTRLLVL.

The rearrangement joins TRBV6-1 to TRBJ2-7, with D possibly TRBD1 on 5 matching bases. V dropped 8 bases and J dropped 7 bases, with 18 bases sitting between them. This CDR3 has 13 residues. CDR1 and CDR2 from the germline V gene are MNHNS and SASEGT. The CDR3 loop reads CASCATQGPEQYF. The CDR3 region has the DNA TGTGCCAGCTGCGCAACTCAGGGTCCGGAGCAGTACTTC.

This chain links TRBV7-2 with TRBJ2-7; D might be TRBD2 (6 bases). Germline CDR1 and CDR2: SGHTA and FQGNSA. The V end was cut by 4 bases, the J end by 0 bases, with 10 bases between. CDR3 length: 14 residues. The CDR3 DNA is TGTGCCAGCAGCTCTACTAGCCTCTCCTACGAGCAGTACTTC. Protein sequence: CASSSTSLSYEQYF.

This chain connects TRBV7-9 to TRBJ2-7; TRBD1 matches at 10 bases. V was pared by 0 bases and J by 5 bases, with 4 bases of the junction left unmatched. The CDR3 consists of 15 residues. The germline CDR1 and CDR2 sequences are SEHNR and FQNEAQ (reference sequence). This CDR3 reads CASSLATGTGDEQYF. CDR3 nucleotide sequence: TGTGCCAGCAGCTTAGCGACCGGGACAGGGGACGAGCAGTACTTC.

The gene calls are TRBV4-1 and TRBJ1-5; D unclear. Trimming removed 6 bases at V and 7 bases at J, with 13 bases between. CDR3 length: 13 residues. Germline lookup yields CDR1 MGHRA and CDR2 YSYEKL. CDR3 amino acids: CASSLRGGQPQHF. CDR3 sequence (DNA): TGCGCCAGCAGTCTACGGGGTGGCCAGCCCCAGCATTTT.